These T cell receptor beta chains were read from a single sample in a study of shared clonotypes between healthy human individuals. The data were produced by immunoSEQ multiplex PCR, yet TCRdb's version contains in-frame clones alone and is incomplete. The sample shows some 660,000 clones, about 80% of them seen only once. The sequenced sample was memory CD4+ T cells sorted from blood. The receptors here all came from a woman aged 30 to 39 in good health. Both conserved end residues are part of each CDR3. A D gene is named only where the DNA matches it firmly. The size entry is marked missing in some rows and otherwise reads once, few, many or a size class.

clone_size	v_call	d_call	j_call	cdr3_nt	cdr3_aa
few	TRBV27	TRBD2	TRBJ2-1	TGTGCCAGCAGTTTATTGGCCAGGACTAGCGGGAGAGGCAATGAGCAGTTCTTC	CASSLLARTSGRGNEQFF
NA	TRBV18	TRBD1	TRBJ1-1	TGTGCCAGCTCAAAGGAGGGGGCGAACACTGAAGCTTTCTTT	CASSKEGANTEAFF
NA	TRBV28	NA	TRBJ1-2	TGTGCCAGCAGCTCTGTTGGGACCGCTACTAACTATGGCTACACCTTC	CASSSVGTATNYGYTF
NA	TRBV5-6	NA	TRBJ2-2	TGTGCCAGCAGCTTTCTGACAGACGACACCGGGGAGCTGTTTTTT	CASSFLTDDTGELFF
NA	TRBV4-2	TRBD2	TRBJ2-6	TGTGCCAGCAGCGTTAGCGGGAGTGGTGGGGCCAACGTCCTGACTTTC	CASSVSGSGGANVLTF
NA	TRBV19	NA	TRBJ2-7	TGTGCCAGTAGTATGGGGGAGACAGTGACCTACGAGCAGTACTTC	CASSMGETVTYEQYF
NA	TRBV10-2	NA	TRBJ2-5	TGCGCCAGCAGCGAATCGGGAGTACGAGAGACCCAGTACTTC	CASSESGVRETQYF
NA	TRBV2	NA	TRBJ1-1	TGTGCCAGCAGTCGCAACTTGAACACTGAAGCTTTCTTT	CASSRNLNTEAFF
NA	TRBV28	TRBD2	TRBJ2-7	TGTGCCAGTTTAGCGGGAGGGACCTACGAGCAGTACTTC	CASLAGGTYEQYF
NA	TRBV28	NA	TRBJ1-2	TGTGCCAGCAGTCCCGACGGAGATAGCGCCGGGAGCTATGGCTACACCTTC	CASSPDGDSAGSYGYTF
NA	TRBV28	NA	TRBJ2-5	TGTGCCAGCAGGCGCCCGAGGGGTCAAGAGACCCAGTACTTC	CASRRPRGQETQYF
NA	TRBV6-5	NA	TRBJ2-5	TGTGCCAGCAGAAGGGGGACTACAGGGAGGGAGACCCAGTACTTC	CASRRGTTGRETQYF
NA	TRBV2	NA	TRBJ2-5	TGTGCCAGCAACGCCGGGCAAGAGACCCAGTACTTC	CASNAGQETQYF
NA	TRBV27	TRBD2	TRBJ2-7	TGTGCCACCCGGACTAGCGGGTCGTACGAGCAGTACTTC	CATRTSGSYEQYF
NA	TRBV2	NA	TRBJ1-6	TGTGCCAGCAGTGAGAGCACCTATAATTCACCCCTCCACTTT	CASSESTYNSPLHF
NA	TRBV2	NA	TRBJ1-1	TGTGCCAGCAGTGAAGCGCCAGGGAGGACTGAAGCTTTCTTT	CASSEAPGRTEAFF
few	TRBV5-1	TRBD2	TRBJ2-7	TGCGCCAGCAGCCGCGGGGGGGAGGCCTACGAGCAGTACTTC	CASSRGGEAYEQYF
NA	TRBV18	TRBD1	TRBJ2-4	TGTGCCAGCTCACCAGGTATAATAGGGACAGAGAACATTCAGTACTTC	CASSPGIIGTENIQYF
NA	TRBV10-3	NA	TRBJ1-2	TGTGCCATCAGTGAGTCAACACTTAAGGGGGCTAACTATGGCTACACCTTC	CAISESTLKGANYGYTF
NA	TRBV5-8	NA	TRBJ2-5	TGTGCCAGCAGCCGAGAGCTAGTAGAAGAGACCCAGTACTTC	CASSRELVEETQYF
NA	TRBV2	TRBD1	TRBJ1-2	TGTGCCAGCAGAGAAACGGCCCGGGACAGCATCTATGGCTACACCTTC	CASRETARDSIYGYTF
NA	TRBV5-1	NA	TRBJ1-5	TGCGCCAGCAGCTTGGATTTCTCCGAAAATCAGCCCCAGCATTTT	CASSLDFSENQPQHF
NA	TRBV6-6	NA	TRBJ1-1	TGTGCCAGCGGGCAGGGCCCTGAAGCTTTCTTT	CASGQGPEAFF
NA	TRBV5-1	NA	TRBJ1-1	TGCGCCAGCAGCGTAACAGGCACGAACACTGAAGCTTTCTTT	CASSVTGTNTEAFF
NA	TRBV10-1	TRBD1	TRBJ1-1	TGCGCCAGCAGCTCGGACAGGGGGTGGGTGAACACTGAAGCTTTCTTT	CASSSDRGWVNTEAFF
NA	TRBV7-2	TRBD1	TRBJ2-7	TGTGCCAGCAGCTGGGGACAGGCGGTGGGCGACGAGCAGTACTTC	CASSWGQAVGDEQYF
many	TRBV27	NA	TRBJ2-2	TGTGCCAGCAGTTTATCAACCACCGGGGAGCTGTTTTTT	CASSLSTTGELFF
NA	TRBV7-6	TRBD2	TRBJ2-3	TGTGCCAGCAGCTGGGCCGCCACGGGAGGGACAGATACGCAGTATTTT	CASSWAATGGTDTQYF
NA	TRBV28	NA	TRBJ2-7	TGTGCCAGCAGCCGCGGCCCCCAGGGGCCCTCCTACGAGCAGTACTTC	CASSRGPQGPSYEQYF
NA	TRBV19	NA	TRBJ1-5	TGTGCCAGTAGTTTTAGCCGGGGATATAGCAATCAGCCCCAGCATTTT	CASSFSRGYSNQPQHF
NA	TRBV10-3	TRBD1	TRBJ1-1	TGTGCCATAGGACAGGGGACTGAAGCTTTCTTT	CAIGQGTEAFF
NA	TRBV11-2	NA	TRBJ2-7	TGTGCCAGCAGCCCCCCCCTCGGGACCCCGGGCTCCTACGAGCAGTACTTC	CASSPPLGTPGSYEQYF
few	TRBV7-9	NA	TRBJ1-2	TGTGCCAGCAGCCCGGGCCCGGGGAGCCCTAACTATGGCTACACCTTC	CASSPGPGSPNYGYTF
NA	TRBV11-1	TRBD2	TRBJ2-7	TGTGCCAGCAGCCAGATGAACGGGGGGAAGAAAAGCTACGAGCAGTACTTC	CASSQMNGGKKSYEQYF
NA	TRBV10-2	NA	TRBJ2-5	TGCGCCAGCAGTGCGACAGGGAGGGAGACCCAGTACTTC	CASSATGRETQYF
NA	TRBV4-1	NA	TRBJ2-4	TGCGCCAGCAGCCTCATAGCCAAAAACATTCAGTACTTC	CASSLIAKNIQYF
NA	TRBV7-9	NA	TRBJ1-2	TGTGCCAGCAGCAACTGGGACGACGGCTACACCTTC	CASSNWDDGYTF
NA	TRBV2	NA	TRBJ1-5	TGTGCCAGCAGCCAAGACAGTAGCAATCAGCCCCAGCATTTT	CASSQDSSNQPQHF
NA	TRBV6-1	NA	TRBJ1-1	TGTGCCAGCAGTTTAGCCGGGACAACCAACACTGAAGCTTTCTTT	CASSLAGTTNTEAFF
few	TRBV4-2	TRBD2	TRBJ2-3	TGTGCCAGCAGCCAAGTGGGGACTAGCGTCACAGATACGCAGTATTTT	CASSQVGTSVTDTQYF
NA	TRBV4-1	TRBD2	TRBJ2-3	TGCGCCAGCAGCCGAGACTCCGGGACTAGCGGGAGGACAGATACGCAGTATTTT	CASSRDSGTSGRTDTQYF
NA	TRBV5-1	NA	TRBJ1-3	TGCGCCAGCAGCTTGGGACAGATGGACACCATATATTTT	CASSLGQMDTIYF
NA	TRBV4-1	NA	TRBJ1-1	TGCGCCAGCAGCCGTTCGATAGGGCAGGACACTGAAGCTTTCTTT	CASSRSIGQDTEAFF
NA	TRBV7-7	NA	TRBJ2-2	TGTGCCAGCAGCTTTGGTACCGGGGAGCTGTTTTTT	CASSFGTGELFF
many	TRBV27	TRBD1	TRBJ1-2	TGTGCCACCAAACCGGGACAGACATATGGCTACACCTTC	CATKPGQTYGYTF
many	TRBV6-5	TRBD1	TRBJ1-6	TGTGCCAGCAGTAGGACAGGTTATAATTCACCCCTCCACTTT	CASSRTGYNSPLHF
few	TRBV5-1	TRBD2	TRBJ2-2	TGCGCCAGCAGCGGAACGGTCGTAGCGGGAAAGGTCGGGGAGCTGTTTTTT	CASSGTVVAGKVGELFF
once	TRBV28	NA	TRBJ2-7	TGTGCCAGCACAAGTGGGTCGGGCACCTACGAGCAGTACTTC	CASTSGSGTYEQYF
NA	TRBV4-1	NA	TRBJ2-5	TGCGCCAGCAGCCCCCTACAGATGAAGGAGACCCAGTACTTC	CASSPLQMKETQYF
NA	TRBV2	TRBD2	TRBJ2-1	TGTGCCAGCAGAAGAGGGCCCAAAAGGCTGAGCGGGGGGCATGAGCAGTTCTTC	CASRRGPKRLSGGHEQFF
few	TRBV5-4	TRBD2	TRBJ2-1	TGTGCCAGCAGCTTAAGGACTAGCGGGTACAGTGAGCAGTTCTTC	CASSLRTSGYSEQFF
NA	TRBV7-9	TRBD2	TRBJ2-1	TGTGCCAGCAGCCCCACCGGACTAGGGCCTCGCAATGAGCAGTTCTTC	CASSPTGLGPRNEQFF
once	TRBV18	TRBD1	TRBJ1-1	TGTGCCAGCTCACCCGGACAGGCTGAAGCTTTCTTT	CASSPGQAEAFF
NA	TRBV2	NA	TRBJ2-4	TGTGCCAGCAGTGATGTTGGGAGGACCAAAAACATTCAGTACTTC	CASSDVGRTKNIQYF
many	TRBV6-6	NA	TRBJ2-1	TGTGCCAGCTTGCAGACTGCCTACAATGAGCAGTTCTTC	CASLQTAYNEQFF
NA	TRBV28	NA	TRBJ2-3	TGTGCCAGCAGTTTCCCCCAAAGCCTAGGAGATACGCAGTATTTT	CASSFPQSLGDTQYF
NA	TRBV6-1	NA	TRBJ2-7	TGTGCCAGCAGTGAGGGCTACGAGCAGTACTTC	CASSEGYEQYF
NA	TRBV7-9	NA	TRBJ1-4	TGTGCCAGCAGCCAGGGAGGGTATAATGAAAAACTGTTTTTT	CASSQGGYNEKLFF
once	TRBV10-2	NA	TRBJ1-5	TGCGCCAGCAGTGATGTACAGGGATGGAATCAGCCCCAGCATTTT	CASSDVQGWNQPQHF